This entry features one T cell receptor beta chain sequence. This entry belongs to a study of human T cells and chemical hapten exposure. On the study more broadly: The sensitizing agent was 2% DPC, placed on roughly 2 cm by roughly 2 cm of upper inner arm skin. Patients, a majority of them female, were diagnosed with alopecia areata, totalis or universalis.

V dropped 4 bases and J dropped 6; count of bases not matched to a gene: 5. The CDR3 is 14 amino acids. Germline CDR1 reads SGDLS; CDR2 reads YYNGEE. Time point reported: pre-sensitization, week 0. Specified treatment: therapeutic diphenylcyclopropenone sensitization with weekly scalp DPC. TCRdb re-derived calls from the RACE reads in MiXCR, one entry per CDR3 protein. Counted here are around 300,000 distinct CDR3 sequences, about 5% occurring once; the ten biggest clones make up around 8.6%. The sequence was obtained from a woman aged 18-35 years with alopecia areata. Some clones in this sample may be carry-over from other donors' samples. Specimen: whole blood, collected in connection with sensitization to the hapten diphenylcyclopropenone (DPC). The gene calls are TRBV9 and TRBJ1-2, with 11 bases aligning to TRBD1. CDR3 residues: CASSPGQGADGYTF. The DNA of the CDR3 is TGTGCCAGCAGCCCCGGACAGGGGGCAGATGGCTACACCTTC.